This TCR beta chain was recorded in a study of CD8+ T cells in alopecia areata (dated by TCRdb to the late 2010s). For the study in its entirety: Treated patients were enrolled in an open-label pilot trial of oral tofacitinib at 5 to 10 mg twice daily for moderate-to-severe alopecia areata. Patients stayed on tofacitinib for 6 to 18 months and then had 6 months of follow-up off drug so that delayed response and recurrence could be assessed. RNA came from the PAXgene miRNA kit for fixed scalp, the miRNeasy kit for PBMCs, and the RNeasy kit for mouse skin. Tofacitinib-treated patients had biopsies at baseline and at 4 and 24 weeks of treatment, with a later scalp biopsy in several patients. Scalp clonality was compared across normal scalp (n=4), patchy alopecia areata scalp (n=8), and alopecia totalis/universalis scalp (n=8). TCRbeta CDR3 regions were amplified by immunoSEQ multiplex PCR using 35 Vbeta forward and 13 Jbeta reverse primers. The study used high-throughput TCRbeta sequencing to examine T cell clonal expansion in alopecia areata, in both the C3H/HeJ mouse model and human patients. Scalp tissue and sorted CD4+ and CD8+ peripheral blood T cells from patchy and totalis/universalis alopecia areata patients and from healthy controls were covered by human TCRbeta sequencing. Disease severity in treated patients was measured with the SALT score, which quantifies the percentage of affected scalp surface area.

Library preparation was by the immunoSEQ multiplex PCR assay. RNA was extracted from all samples and reverse transcribed into cDNA, which served as template for TCR sequencing. First-strand cDNA was synthesized using SuperScript III with a 2:1 mix of oligo-dT and random hexamers. A synthetic immune receptor repertoire was used to gauge amplification bias, and whatever bias remained was removed computationally. Per the source publication's procedure: After raw reads were preprocessed to remove errors, the CDR3 was defined following IMGT conventions as running from the conserved cysteine to phenylalanine. Clonality was computed as 1 minus the Shannon entropy, with the entropy normalized by log2 of the number of productive unique TCRs. Whether each scalp clone was CD4 or CD8 was inferred by checking scalp TCRbeta sequences against the CD4 and CD8 repertoires from sorted blood. TCRdb limited this immuneACCESS table to in-frame rearrangements with V and J called. A share of clones is missing; checked studies link under half to unresolved V genes, and the rest is unexplained. V, J and clone size derive from that table, while D and trimming were established from the DNA sequence. The sample table shows some 150,000 clones, and roughly 82% are seen once. Of the sample, about 25% falls within the top ten clones.

This sample's time point label indicates: about 4 weeks on oral tofacitinib. The sample's treatment or condition, from its label and the paper: oral pan-JAK inhibitor, 5-10 mg twice daily. Peripheral blood and lesional scalp punch biopsies were obtained from patients with alopecia areata. PBMCs were isolated by density centrifugation and stained for CD3, CD4 and CD8, after which CD4+ and CD8+ T cells were sorted on a FACSAria. The germline V gene yields MGHRA for CDR1 and YSYEKL for CDR2. Clipping removes 5 bases from V and 4 bases from J, with 7 as the unmatched junction base count. The CDR3 numbers 15 residues from cysteine through phenylalanine. Only the CDR3 DNA stays, 45 bases, in frame from base 1. What the research found in general, with its limitations: Because the treated cohort was small and had only one nonresponder, larger studies are needed to examine links between baseline CD8+ expansion and response. Unlike mouse skin, which is dominated by gammadelta T cells, normal human skin has resident alphabeta T cells that are also sequenced, and this complicates analysis of the scalp TCR repertoire. Shared TCR sequences between patients were less evident than in mice, which may be partly attributable to HLA diversity in the patient population. Tofacitinib significantly lowered scalp clonality and the number of expanded CD8+ clones among the top 100 scalp clones. Higher clonality and more expanded CD8+ clones were observed in lesional scalp than in normal scalp, particularly in alopecia totalis/universalis, a finding suggestive of antigenic drive. During tofacitinib treatment, many expanded lesional clones stuck around in both scalp and blood, and this persistence may partly explain why relapse happens after treatment is stopped.

Details on this clone: What antigen it recognizes has not been identified. Nothing much larger sits one base from this clone, and base qualities are not available.

The source material was CD8+ T cells sorted from blood, sampled at week 4, from a patient treated with tofacitinib. This receptor was obtained from a human donor with alopecia areata. The chain is encoded by TRBV4-1 joined to TRBJ1-5; TRBD1 fits 8 bases in the junction. The CDR3 region reads CASSLRGTGNQPQHF. The sequence in DNA is TGCGCCAGCAGCTTACGCGGGACAGGTAATCAGCCCCAGCATTTT.